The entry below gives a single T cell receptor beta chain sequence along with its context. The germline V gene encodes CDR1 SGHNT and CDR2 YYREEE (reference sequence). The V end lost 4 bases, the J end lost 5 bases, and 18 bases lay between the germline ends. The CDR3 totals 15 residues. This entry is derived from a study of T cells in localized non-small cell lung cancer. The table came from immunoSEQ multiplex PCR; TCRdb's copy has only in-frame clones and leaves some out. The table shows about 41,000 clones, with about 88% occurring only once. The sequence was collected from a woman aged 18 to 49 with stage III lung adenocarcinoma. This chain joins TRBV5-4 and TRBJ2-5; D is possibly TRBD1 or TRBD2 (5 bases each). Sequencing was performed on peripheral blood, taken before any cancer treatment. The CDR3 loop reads CASSLDGALRETQYF. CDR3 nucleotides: TGTGCCAGCAGCCTGGACGGGGCCCTGAGGGAGACCCAGTACTTC.